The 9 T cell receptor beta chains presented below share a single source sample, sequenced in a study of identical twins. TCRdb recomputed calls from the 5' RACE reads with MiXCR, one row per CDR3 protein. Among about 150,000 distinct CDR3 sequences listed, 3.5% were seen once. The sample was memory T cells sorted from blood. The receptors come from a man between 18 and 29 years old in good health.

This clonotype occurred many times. The CDR3 reads CASSRDTQGGYTF. The DNA for the CDR3 is TGCGCCAGCAGCCGGGACACCCAAGGAGGCTACACCTTC. The rearrangement links TRBV5-1 to TRBJ1-2; D is perhaps TRBD1 (6 bases). This CDR3 contains 13 residues. V gave up 4 bases and J gave up 8 bases, with 15 bases separating them. Germline assignment: CDR1 SGHRS and CDR2 YFSETQ. The entire variable domain, with the rest obtained from reference TRBV5-1 and TRBJ1-2, is as follows: KAGVTQTPRYLIKTRGQQVTLSCSPISGHRSVSWYQQTPGQGLQFLFEYFSETQRNKGNFPGRFSGRQFSNSRSEMNVSTLELGDSALYLCASSRDTQGGYTFGSGTRLTVV.

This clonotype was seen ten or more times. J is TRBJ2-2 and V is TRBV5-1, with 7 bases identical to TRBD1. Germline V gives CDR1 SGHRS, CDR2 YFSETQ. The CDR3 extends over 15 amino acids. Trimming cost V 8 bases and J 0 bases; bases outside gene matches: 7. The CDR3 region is CASRTGTANTGELFF. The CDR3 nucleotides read TGCGCCAGTCGAACCGGGACAGCGAACACCGGGGAGCTGTTTTTT.

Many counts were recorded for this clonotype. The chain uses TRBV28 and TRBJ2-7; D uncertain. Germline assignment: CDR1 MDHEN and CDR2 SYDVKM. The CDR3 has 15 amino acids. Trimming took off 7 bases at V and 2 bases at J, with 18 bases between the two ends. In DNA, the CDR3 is TGTGCCAGCACCGGTATCGTCGGGCCTCCCTACGAGCAGTACTTC. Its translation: CASTGIVGPPYEQYF.

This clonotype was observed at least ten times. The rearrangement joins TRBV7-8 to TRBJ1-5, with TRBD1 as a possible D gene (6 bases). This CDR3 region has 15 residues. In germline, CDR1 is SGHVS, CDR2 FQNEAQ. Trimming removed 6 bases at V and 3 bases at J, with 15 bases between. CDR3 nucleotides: TGTGCCAGCAGTGTTTCCGGGGACACCAATCAGCCCCAGCATTTT. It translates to CASSVSGDTNQPQHF. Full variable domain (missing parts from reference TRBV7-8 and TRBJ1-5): GAGVSQSPRYKVAKRGQDVALRCDPISGHVSLFWYQQALGQGPEFLTYFQNEAQLDKSGLPSDRFFAERPEGSVSTLKIQRTQQEDSAVYLCASSVSGDTNQPQHFGDGTRLSIL.

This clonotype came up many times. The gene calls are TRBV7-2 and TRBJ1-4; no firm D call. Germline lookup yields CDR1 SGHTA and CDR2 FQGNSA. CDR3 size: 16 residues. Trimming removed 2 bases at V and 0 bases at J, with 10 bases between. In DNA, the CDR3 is TGTGCCAGCAGCTTAAGACGAACAGCAACTAATGAAAAACTGTTTTTT. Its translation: CASSLRRTATNEKLFF.

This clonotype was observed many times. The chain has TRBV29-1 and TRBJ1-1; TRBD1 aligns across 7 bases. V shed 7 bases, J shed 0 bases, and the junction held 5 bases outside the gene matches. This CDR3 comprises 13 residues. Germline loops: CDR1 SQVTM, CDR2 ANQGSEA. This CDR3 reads CSGQGGLNTEAFF. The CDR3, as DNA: TGCAGCGGACAGGGTGGGCTGAACACTGAAGCTTTCTTT.

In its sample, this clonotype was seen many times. This CDR3 reads CASSLEADPYEQYF. The DNA of the CDR3 is TGCGCCAGCAGCCTGGAGGCAGATCCCTACGAGCAGTACTTC. The chain combines TRBV4-1 with TRBJ2-7, with D possibly being TRBD2 (5 bases). V was shortened by 4 bases and J by 2 bases, with 12 bases between the two germline ends. This CDR3 comprises 14 residues. CDR1 is MGHRA, CDR2 YSYEKL, per germline.

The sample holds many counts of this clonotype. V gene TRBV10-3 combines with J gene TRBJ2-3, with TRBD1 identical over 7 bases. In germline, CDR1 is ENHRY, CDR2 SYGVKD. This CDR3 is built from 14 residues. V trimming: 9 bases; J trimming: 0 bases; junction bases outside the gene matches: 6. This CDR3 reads CAITRDSSTDTQYF. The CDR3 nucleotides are TGTGCCATTACCCGGGACAGTAGCACAGATACGCAGTATTTT.

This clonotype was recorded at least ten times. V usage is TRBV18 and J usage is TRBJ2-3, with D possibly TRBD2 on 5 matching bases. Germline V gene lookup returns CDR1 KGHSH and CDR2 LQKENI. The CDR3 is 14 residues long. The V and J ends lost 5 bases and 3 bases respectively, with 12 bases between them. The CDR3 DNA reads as TGTGCCAGCTCAAGGGCTAGCAGAACAGATACGCAGTATTTT. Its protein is CASSRASRTDTQYF.